A selection of T cell receptor beta chains follows, all from one sample in a study of identical twins. One entry per CDR3 protein results from TCRdb running MiXCR on the 5' RACE reads. The table has 120,000 to 150,000 distinct CDR3 sequences, roughly 3.5% seen once. The specimen sequenced was memory T cells sorted from blood. The receptors stem from a man between 18 and 35 years old in good health. Both conserved end residues are trimmed from each CDR3. D genes are given only for firm matches.

>TRBD1|TRBV19
ASRDRGRSGMNTEAF
>-|TRBV7-7
ASSLDGGFGTDTQY
>-|TRBV12-3/TRBV12-4
ASNRGEANTEAF
>-|TRBV20-1
SVKLSDYNEQF
>-|TRBV6-1
ASIGSLSYEQY
>-|TRBV7-9
ASSLEAGNQPQH
>-|TRBV5-5
ASSFTRATGNTIY
>TRBD2|TRBV18
ASSPREYGEQF
>TRBD1|TRBV6-1
ASDRERAQPQH
>TRBD2|TRBV7-3
ASSKLGGYEQY
>-|TRBV28
AAQGPKNIQY
>-|TRBV5-1
ASSSSVIPNEQF
>-|TRBV7-2
ASRGTRGNEQF
>-|TRBV12-3/TRBV12-4
ASSFVEEQF
>TRBD2|TRBV19
ASSALAFSTDTQY
>-|TRBV7-2
ASSLEQSSNQPQH
>-|TRBV10-3
AIRDSSGANVLT
>-|TRBV5-1
ASSFRYQETQY
>-|TRBV11-2
ASSSYTRSGANVLT
>-|TRBV20-1
SAASGLGFYGYT
>-|TRBV6-5
ASSSRQDSLQPQH